The 22 T cell receptor beta chains in this list originate from one sample, sequenced in a study of sequential checkpoint blockade in melanoma (dated by TCRdb to about 2019). Library preparation was by the immunoSEQ multiplex PCR assay. What TCRdb holds here is the immuneACCESS table cut down to in-frame rearrangements. Part of the clones is not present; checked against another copy, under half of the missing clones reflect an unresolved V gene, and the others are unexplained. The sample table holds 40,000 or so clones, of which more than 25% were seen once. The top ten hold 1.5% to 2% of the sample. Interpreted using the paper, the treatment or condition label stands for: randomized to nivolumab then ipilimumab (arm A) or the reverse (arm B). Sequencing used tumor tissue (inferred from file names), obtained from a patient given nivolumab and ipilimumab in sequence. The origin of the receptors is a human donor with melanoma.

This clone was counted a single time. This chain's CDR3 is CASSGTGIVYEQYF. As DNA, the CDR3 is TGCGCCAGCAGCGGGACAGGGATCGTTTACGAGCAGTACTTC. The genes are TRBV5-1 and TRBJ2-7; 9 bases agree with TRBD1. Germline CDR1 SGHRS, CDR2 YFSETQ. V lost 4 bases to trimming and J lost 4 bases; unmatched junction nucleotides: 6. The CDR3 totals 14 residues.

About this clone itself: One end of the junction is discordant with germline, which a read error may explain. The chain has TRBV5-1 and TRBJ2-3, with a weak D call TRBD2 (5 bases). In germline, CDR1 is SGHRS, CDR2 YFSETQ. This CDR3 contains 18 residues. The CDR3 DNA follows: TGCGCCAGCTGCTTAACGTTGTGGACCGCGGGTCGCGCAGATACGCAGTATTTT. Protein product: CASCLTLWTAGRADTQYF.

This chain connects TRBV11-3 to TRBJ2-1; unclear D gene. V gave up 4 bases and J gave up 0 bases, with 13 bases separating them. This CDR3 region has 16 residues. Germline CDR1 and CDR2: SGHNT and YENEEA. CDR3 sequence: CASSSEHPSSYNEQFF. CDR3 DNA sequence: TGTGCCAGCAGCTCCGAACACCCGAGCTCCTACAATGAGCAGTTCTTC.

The rearrangement links TRBV6-8 to TRBJ2-2; TRBD1 might be the D (8 bases). Germline values: CDR1 MNHGY, CDR2 SAAAGT. The CDR3 sequence is 14 residues long. V was pared by 10 bases and J by 5 bases, with 17 bases between. CDR3 amino acids: CAISGTGSTGELFF. In nucleotides, the CDR3 is TGTGCCATCAGCGGGACAGGTTCGACCGGGGAGCTGTTTTTT.

CDR3: CASSEYGGGRETQYF. The CDR3 region has the DNA TGTGCCAGCAGTGAATATGGAGGGGGCAGAGAGACCCAGTACTTC. The chain uses TRBV25-1 and TRBJ2-5, with D maybe TRBD1 (7 bases). V was shortened by 0 bases and J by 4 bases, with 12 bases between the two germline ends. The germline CDR1 and CDR2 sequences are MGHDK and SYGVNS. The CDR3 totals 15 residues. Complete variable domain (other parts from reference TRBV25-1 and TRBJ2-5): EADIYQTPRYLVIGTGKKITLECSQTMGHDKMYWYQQDPGMELHLIHYSYGVNSTEKGDLSSESTVSRIRTEHFPLTLESARPSHTSQYLCASSEYGGGRETQYFGPGTRLLVL.

This chain links TRBV5-1 with TRBJ1-4, with D perhaps TRBD1 (5 bases). The CDR3 has 19 residues. The germline V gene has CDR1 SGHRS and CDR2 YFSETQ. V gave up 1 base and J gave up 4 bases, with 23 bases separating them. The DNA of the CDR3 is TGCGCCAGCAGCTTGACCCAGGGTTCCCTCGGCGGAGTTAATGAAAAACTGTTTTTT. Residues: CASSLTQGSLGGVNEKLFF.

V gene TRBV6-8 combines with J gene TRBJ1-6; tentatively, D is TRBD1 (6 bases). V was shortened by 5 bases and J by 8 bases, with 13 bases between the two germline ends. Germline assignment: CDR1 MNHGY and CDR2 SAAAGT. This CDR3 spans 14 amino acids. CDR3 amino acids: CASSKDSGYSPLHF. CDR3 in DNA: TGTGCCAGCAGTAAGGACAGTGGGTATTCACCCCTCCACTTT.

The sample holds many counts of this clone. The chain recombines TRBV11-3 with TRBJ2-5, with D maybe TRBD2 (5 bases). V was pared by 0 bases and J by 4 bases, with 15 bases between. CDR1 is SGHNT and CDR2 is YENEEA in the germline V gene. This CDR3 comprises 16 residues. The CDR3 reads CASSLDLRVMVETQYF. Written as DNA, the CDR3 is TGTGCCAGCAGCTTAGATCTGAGGGTTATGGTAGAGACCCAGTACTTC. The complete variable domain, with remaining parts taken from reference TRBV11-3 and TRBJ2-5, reads EAGVVQSPRYKIIEKKQPVAFWCNPISGHNTLYWYLQNLGQGPELLIRYENEEAVDDSQLPKDRFSAERLKGVDSTLKIQPAELGDSAVYLCASSLDLRVMVETQYFGPGTRLLVL.

The J gene is TRBJ1-1, the V gene TRBV28; no reliable D call. Trimming pared 5 bases from V and 3 bases from J, leaving 16 bases between. Germline CDR1 reads MDHEN; CDR2 reads SYDVKM. This CDR3 region has 15 residues. The CDR3 nucleotides are TGTGCCAGCAGTCCCGTCGGAGCATGGGACACTGAAGCTTTCTTT. It codes for CASSPVGAWDTEAFF. Together with reference TRBV28 and TRBJ1-1, the CDR3 gives the full variable domain: DVKVTQSSRYLVKRTGEKVFLECVQDMDHENMFWYRQDPGLGLRLIYFSYDVKMKEKGDIPEGYSVSREKKERFSLILESASTNQTSMYLCASSPVGAWDTEAFFGQGTRLTVV.

The V and J genes are TRBV11-3 and TRBJ2-1; D is possibly TRBD2 (5 bases). V lost 5 bases and J 0 bases, leaving 17 bases between the germline ends. This CDR3 region has 17 residues. CDR1 and CDR2 (germline): SGHNT, YENEEA. The CDR3, as DNA: TGTGCCAGCAGCCCTGCCCCATTTGGGAGCTCCTACAATGAGCAGTTCTTC. Its protein is CASSPAPFGSSYNEQFF. Complete variable domain (other parts from reference TRBV11-3 and TRBJ2-1): EAGVVQSPRYKIIEKKQPVAFWCNPISGHNTLYWYLQNLGQGPELLIRYENEEAVDDSQLPKDRFSAERLKGVDSTLKIQPAELGDSAVYLCASSPAPFGSSYNEQFFGPGTRLTVL.

There are many counts of this clone. This chain joins TRBV11-3 and TRBJ1-2; D gene uncertain. The V gene lost 0 bases and the J gene lost 3 bases, with 11 bases spanning the gap. Germline V gene lookup returns CDR1 SGHNT and CDR2 YENEEA. This CDR3 has 15 residues. The chain's CDR3 is CASSLEWTGDYGYTF. The CDR3 nucleotides read TGTGCCAGCAGCTTAGAGTGGACCGGCGACTATGGCTACACCTTC.

This chain joins TRBV6-8 and TRBJ2-1; D call uncertain. V was pared by 0 bases and J by 7 bases, with 10 bases between. The CDR3 length is 14 residues. CDR1 MNHGY and CDR2 SAAAGT come from the germline V gene. The CDR3 sequence: CASSYSPAENEQFF. For the CDR3, the DNA is TGTGCCAGCAGTTACTCCCCGGCGGAGAATGAGCAGTTCTTC.

This clone was detected only a few times. The chain is built from TRBV6-8 and TRBJ1-4, with a weak D call TRBD1 (6 bases). The CDR3 runs to 16 residues. V lost 2 bases to trimming and J lost 3 bases, with 13 bases between them. The V gene's germline CDR1 is MNHGY and CDR2 SAAAGT. CDR3 amino acids: CASSYRGTDANEKLFF. Here the CDR3 DNA reads TGTGCCAGCAGTTACAGGGGGACGGACGCTAATGAAAAACTGTTTTTT.

This clone was seen only a few times. CDR3 sequence (DNA): TGTGCCAGCAGTGAAGTGGAGACCCAGTACTTC. Its translation: CASSEVETQYF. This chain links TRBV6-7 with TRBJ2-5; D is unresolved. TRBV6-7 is known as an ORF, though its function is uncertain. This CDR3 is built from 11 residues. V lost 5 bases and J 5 bases, leaving 6 bases between the germline ends.

This chain uses TRBV19 with TRBJ1-2; D unresolved. Trimming stripped 3 bases from V and 0 bases from J, with 11 bases between. Germline V gene lookup returns CDR1 LNHDA and CDR2 SQIVND (reference sequence). CDR3 size: 15 residues. The CDR3 nucleotides read TGTGCCAGTAGTATTTGGGCATCCCCTAACTATGGCTACACCTTC. It codes for CASSIWASPNYGYTF.

The rearrangement links TRBV9 to TRBJ2-7; TRBD2 matches at 9 bases. The CDR3 totals 15 residues. V shed 3 bases and J 3 bases; nucleotides not matched to a gene: 7. In germline, CDR1 is SGDLS, CDR2 YYNGEE. CDR3 nucleotides: TGTGCCAGCAGCGCCGGAACTAGCGGGCTCTACGAGCAGTACTTC. As protein: CASSAGTSGLYEQYF.

DNA for the CDR3: TGTGCTAGTGCGAGGACCGCCCCAAATGAGCAGTTCTTC. Amino acid sequence: CASARTAPNEQFF. The chain combines TRBV12-5 with TRBJ2-1; D ambiguous. The CDR3 contains 13 residues. V was pared by 7 bases and J by 7 bases, with 14 bases between. The germline V gene encodes CDR1 LGHNT and CDR2 FRNRAP.

The rearrangement joins TRBV4-1 to TRBJ2-1; D could derive from TRBD1 or TRBD2 (5 bases each). CDR1 is MGHRA and CDR2 is YSYEKL in the germline V gene. Trimming left V 2 bases short and J 3 bases short, with 11 bases between. This CDR3 has 15 amino acids. CDR3 sequence: CASSQWGTNYNEQFF. The CDR3 DNA reads TGCGCCAGCAGCCAATGGGGGACCAACTACAATGAGCAGTTCTTC.

In its sample, this clone was seen many times. The CDR3 region has the DNA TGTGCCAGCAGCTTCGACAGGTTCGCTAACTATGGCTACACCTTC. Amino acids: CASSFDRFANYGYTF. The chain links TRBV11-1 to TRBJ1-2; D might be TRBD1 (6 bases). From germline, CDR1 is SGHAT and CDR2 FQDESV (reference sequence). Trimming took 3 bases from V and 0 from J, leaving 11 bases between them. The CDR3 consists of 15 residues. Full variable domain (remainder filled in from reference TRBV11-1 and TRBJ1-2): EAEVAQSPRYKITEKSQAVAFWCDPISGHATLYWYRQILGQGPELLVQFQDESVVDDSQLPKDRFSAERLKGVDSTLKIQPAELGDSAMYLCASSFDRFANYGYTFGSGTRLTVV.

This clone turned up a few times. The CDR3 is CAISGGDRTRNTEAFF. The CDR3 nucleotides read TGTGCCATCTCTGGGGGGGACAGGACTAGGAACACTGAAGCTTTCTTT. The chain has TRBV6-8 and TRBJ1-1, with 8 positions matching TRBD1. In germline, CDR1 is MNHGY, CDR2 SAAAGT. V shed 10 bases and J 1 base; nucleotides not matched to a gene: 14. The CDR3 consists of 16 residues.

This clone showed up just a few times. This chain links TRBV6-8 with TRBJ2-1; TRBD2 matches 7 bases. CDR3 length: 13 amino acids. Germline loops: CDR1 MNHGY, CDR2 SAAAGT. With V trimmed by 7 bases and J by 5 bases, 5 bases remained unmatched. CDR3 residues: CASTRGENNEQFF. The CDR3 DNA reads TGTGCCAGCACCCGGGGGGAAAACAATGAGCAGTTCTTC.

This clone has ten or more counts. The chain is built from TRBV4-1 and TRBJ2-5, with a tentative D call TRBD2 (7 bases). Between the trimmed V and J ends, which lost 2 bases and 9 bases, there was a span of 16 bases. Germline V CDR1 and CDR2: MGHRA, YSYEKL. The CDR3 totals 14 residues. CDR3 amino acids: CASSQRGASGAQYF. The CDR3 coding sequence is TGCGCCAGCAGCCAACGGGGGGCATCTGGGGCCCAGTACTTC.